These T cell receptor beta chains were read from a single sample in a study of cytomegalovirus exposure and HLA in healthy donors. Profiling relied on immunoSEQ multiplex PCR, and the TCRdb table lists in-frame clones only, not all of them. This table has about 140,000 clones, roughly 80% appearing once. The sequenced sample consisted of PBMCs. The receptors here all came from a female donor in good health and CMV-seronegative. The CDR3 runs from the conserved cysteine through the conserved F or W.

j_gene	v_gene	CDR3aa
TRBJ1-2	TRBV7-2	CASSLPTGRGYGYTF
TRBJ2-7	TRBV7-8	CASSFGVQSYEQYF
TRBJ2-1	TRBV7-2	CASSFGGTSGSYEQFF
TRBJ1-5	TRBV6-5	CASSYSPRQPQHF
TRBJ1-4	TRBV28	CASSTPGQGEKLFF
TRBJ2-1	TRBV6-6	CASSYSSYNEQFF
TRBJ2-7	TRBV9	CASSATGASYEQYF
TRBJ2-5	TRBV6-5	CASSYGLAALETQYF
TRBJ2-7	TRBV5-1	CASSWGTGEGEQYF
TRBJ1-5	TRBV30	CAWSVPGTGLQPQHF
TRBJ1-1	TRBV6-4	CASSADRNTEAFF
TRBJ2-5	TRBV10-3	CAISTTSGRGETQYF
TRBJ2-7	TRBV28	CASSPRTGHEQYF
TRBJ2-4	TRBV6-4	CASSVRVNIQYF
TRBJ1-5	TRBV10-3	CAISDGRLGNQPQHF
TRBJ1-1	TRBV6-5	CASRGGGTTEAFF
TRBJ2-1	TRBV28	CASSLAGRNEQFF
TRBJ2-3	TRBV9	CASSPRTSGLTDTQYF
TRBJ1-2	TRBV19	CASRTTGACGYTF
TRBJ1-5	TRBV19	CASSIVGGYAGQPQHF
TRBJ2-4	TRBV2	CASRTRTTKNIQYF
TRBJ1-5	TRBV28	CASSFFDSSNQPQHF